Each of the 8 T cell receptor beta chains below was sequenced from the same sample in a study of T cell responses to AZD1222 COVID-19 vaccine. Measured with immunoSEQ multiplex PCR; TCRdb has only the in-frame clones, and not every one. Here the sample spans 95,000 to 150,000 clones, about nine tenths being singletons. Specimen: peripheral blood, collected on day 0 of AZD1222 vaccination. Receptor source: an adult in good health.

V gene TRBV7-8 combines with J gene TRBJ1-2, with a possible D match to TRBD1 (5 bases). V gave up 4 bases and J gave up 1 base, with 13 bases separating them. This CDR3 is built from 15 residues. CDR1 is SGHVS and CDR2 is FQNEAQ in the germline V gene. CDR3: CASSSHRSGNYGYTF. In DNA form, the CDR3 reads TGTGCCAGCAGCTCCCACAGGAGCGGTAACTATGGCTACACCTTC.

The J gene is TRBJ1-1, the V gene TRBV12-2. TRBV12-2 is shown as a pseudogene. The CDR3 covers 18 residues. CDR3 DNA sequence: TGTGCAAGTCGCTTAGCGCGGAGGTTCAGCGGGTTGAACACTGAAGCTTTCTTT. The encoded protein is CASRLARRFSGLNTEAFF.

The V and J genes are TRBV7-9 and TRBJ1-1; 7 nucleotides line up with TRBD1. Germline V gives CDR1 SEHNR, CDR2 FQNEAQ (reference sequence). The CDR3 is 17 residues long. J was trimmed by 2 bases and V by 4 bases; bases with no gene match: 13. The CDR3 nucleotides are TGTGCCAGCAGCTCAGGGGAGGAGGGGGCGAAAAACACTGAAGCTTTCTTT. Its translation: CASSSGEEGAKNTEAFF.

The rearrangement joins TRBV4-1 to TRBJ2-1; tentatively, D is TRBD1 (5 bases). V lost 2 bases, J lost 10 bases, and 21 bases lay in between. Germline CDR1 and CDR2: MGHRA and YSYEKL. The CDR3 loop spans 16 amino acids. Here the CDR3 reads CASSQPRSGRRAEQFF. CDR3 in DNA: TGCGCCAGCAGCCAACCTCGCTCAGGGCGACGGGCCGAGCAGTTCTTC.

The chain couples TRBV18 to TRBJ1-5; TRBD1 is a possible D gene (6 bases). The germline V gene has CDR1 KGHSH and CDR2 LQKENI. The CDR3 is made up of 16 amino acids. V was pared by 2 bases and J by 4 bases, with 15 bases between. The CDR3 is CASSPETRGRNQPQHF. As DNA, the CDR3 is TGTGCCAGCTCACCAGAAACCCGGGGGCGAAATCAGCCCCAGCATTTT.

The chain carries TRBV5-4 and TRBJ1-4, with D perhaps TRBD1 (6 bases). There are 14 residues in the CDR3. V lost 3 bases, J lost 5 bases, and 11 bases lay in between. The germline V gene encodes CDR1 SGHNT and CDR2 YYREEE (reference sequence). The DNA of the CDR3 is TGTGCCAGCAGCTCTGGAGGGACAAATGAAAAACTGTTTTTT. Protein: CASSSGGTNEKLFF.

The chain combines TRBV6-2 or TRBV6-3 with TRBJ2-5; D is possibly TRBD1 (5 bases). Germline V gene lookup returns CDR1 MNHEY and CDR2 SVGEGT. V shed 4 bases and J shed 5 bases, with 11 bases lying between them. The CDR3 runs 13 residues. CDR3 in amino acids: CASSWAPGETQYF. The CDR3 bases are TGTGCCAGCAGTTGGGCCCCAGGGGAGACCCAGTACTTC.

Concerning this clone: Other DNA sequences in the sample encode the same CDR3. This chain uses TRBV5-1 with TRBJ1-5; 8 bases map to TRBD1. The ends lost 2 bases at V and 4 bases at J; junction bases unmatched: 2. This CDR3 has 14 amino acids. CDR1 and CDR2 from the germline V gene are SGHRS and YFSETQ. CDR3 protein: CASSLGDRNQPQHF. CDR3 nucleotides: TGCGCCAGCAGCTTAGGGGACAGGAATCAGCCCCAGCATTTT.